The present T cell receptor beta chain was sequenced within a study of identifying expanded T cells in peripheral blood. Study observations and caveats: Technical replicates showed 0.9 to 1.5 changed clones; approximately 2 weeks roughly 18; four weeks 19.

Germline values: CDR1 SGHVS, CDR2 FNYEAQ. Losses at the gene ends were 5 bases for V and 5 bases for J; bases not matched to a gene: 3. The CDR3 consists of 14 residues. Assay used: immunoSEQ multiplex PCR; TCRdb lists only in-frame clones, some missing. The sample has about 86,000 clones, around 83% seen once. Notes on this clone: Its antigen is not identified.

The clonotype originates from a person between 18 and 69 years old in good health. The sample consisted of blood. The chain has TRBV7-6 and TRBJ1-4; 9 bases map to TRBD1. The CDR3 DNA reads as TGTGCCAGCAGCGTCGGACAGGGGAATGAAAAACTGTTTTTT. Translation gives CASSVGQGNEKLFF.